This T cell receptor (beta chain) was sequenced in a study of blood T cell repertoires in COVID-19 (dated by TCRdb to 2020 to 2021). A note on the overall study: Samples covering the acute and convalescent phases of COVID-19 were provided by collaborators in the United States, Italy and Spain. Samples were obtained from the ongoing ImmuneRACE study (first 160 participants) and from 950 to 1,500 subjects provided by 6 global collaborators. The prospective study material was composed of cDNA or gDNA derived from T cells, B-cell-depleted T cells, or PBMCs. HLA class I and class II types, where available, came from metadata supplied by the sample provider rather than from assay-based typing. Subjects who had been exposed to COVID-19, were actively infected with it, or had recovered from it provided the deeply sampled blood TCRbeta repertoires that made up the dataset. The repertoires were released in a freely available public database meant as a resource for research on the immune response to SARS-CoV-2. Sample metadata almost always included a de-identified subject ID, COVID-19 status, age in years and sex.

TCRbeta CDR3 regions were amplified from genomic DNA using the immunoSEQ Assay, a bias-controlled multiplex PCR. Per the source publication's procedure: Within the assay, amplification of reference gene primers was used to estimate how many nucleated cells each sample contained. To quantify the absolute abundance of each unique TCRbeta CDR3 rearrangement, sequence reads were collapsed and filtered. For each sample, productive Simpson clonality was calculated by taking the square root of Simpson's diversity index across productive rearrangements. TCRdb provides this immuneACCESS table in a form limited to in-frame rearrangements. Some clones are lacking; in checked studies, under half of them reflect an unresolved V gene, and why the rest are absent is not known. The V and J calls and clone size are taken from that table; D and trimming were inferred from the DNA. The sample data list roughly 330,000 clones, and approximately 86% of these were observed just once. Of the sample, roughly a tenth falls within the top ten clones.

One collaborating source in Seattle enrolled patients during active infection and followed them longitudinally through the course of disease. Each collaborating institution followed its own protocols to collect whole blood in K2EDTA tubes. For TCRbeta analysis, collaborator samples were shipped as frozen whole blood, as isolated PBMCs, or as DNA extracted from either sample type. To note about this clone: The specificity of this receptor is unknown. No qualities accompany the bases; no much larger clone lies one base away.

Relative to germline, V is missing 10 bases and J is missing 5 bases, with 4 bases of the junction outside any gene match. CDR1 and CDR2 were assigned from the germline V gene as MNHEY and SVGAGI. The CDR3 sequence holds 13 residues, the cysteine and phenylalanine included. Only CDR3 DNA remains: 39 bases, in frame from the first base. Overall study results and their limits: How much clinical and demographic metadata was included differed by source and by participant, and the metadata was provided uncurated.

The sequence came from a young man with COVID-19, enrolled during active disease. The V and J segments used are TRBV6-5 and TRBJ1-6; TRBD1 fits 8 bases in the junction. Sequencing was performed on peripheral blood. CDR3 sequence: CAIKDRDNSPLHF. The DNA sequence is TGTGCCATAAAGGACAGGGATAATTCACCCCTCCACTTT.